What follows are 29 T cell receptor beta chains derived from one specimen sequenced in a study of cytotoxic CD8 clonotypes in ibrutinib-treated CLL (dated by TCRdb to the early 2020s). Library preparation employed the immunoSEQ multiplex PCR assay. TCRdb limited this immuneACCESS table to in-frame rearrangements with V and J called. A share of clones is missing; checked studies link under half to unresolved V genes, and the rest is unexplained. The sample table records 200,000 to 250,000 clones; 79% of these occur just once. About 10% of the sample comes from the top ten. In light of the paper, this sample's time point label describes: 12 months on ibrutinib. The source was PBMCs, collected after 12 months of ibrutinib treatment. The receptors originated from a human donor with chronic lymphocytic leukemia.

The V and J genes are TRBV7-9 and TRBJ1-3, with a weak D call TRBD1 (6 bases). Trimming left V 6 bases short and J 2 bases short, with 8 bases between. CDR3 size: 13 residues. CDR1 and CDR2 (germline): SEHNR, FQNEAQ (reference sequence). The CDR3 here is CASSYRAGNTIYF. CDR3 nucleotide sequence: TGTGCCAGCAGTTACAGGGCTGGAAACACCATATATTTT.

The gene calls are TRBV11-3 and TRBJ1-1, with unresolved D. The germline V gene encodes CDR1 SGHNT and CDR2 YENEEA. Trimming removed 8 bases from V and 6 bases from J, with 10 bases in between. CDR3 length: 11 amino acids. In nucleotides, the CDR3 is TGTGCCAGCGCCGACGGGGCTGAAGCTTTCTTT. Translated: CASADGAEAFF. Full variable domain (missing parts from reference TRBV11-3 and TRBJ1-1): EAGVVQSPRYKIIEKKQPVAFWCNPISGHNTLYWYLQNLGQGPELLIRYENEEAVDDSQLPKDRFSAERLKGVDSTLKIQPAELGDSAVYLCASADGAEAFFGQGTRLTVV.

The rearrangement joins TRBV6-5 to TRBJ1-1, with 7 bases fitting TRBD1. With 0 bases clipped from V and 4 bases from J, the junction kept 5 bases outside the gene matches. CDR1 MNHEY and CDR2 SVGAGI come from the germline V gene. This CDR3 comprises 15 residues. CDR3 sequence: CASSYSGTVGTEAFF. In DNA, the CDR3 is TGTGCCAGCAGTTACTCCGGGACAGTGGGCACTGAAGCTTTCTTT.

The count of this clone is one. The gene calls are TRBV25-1 and TRBJ1-1; D gene uncertain. The V and J ends lost 4 bases and 1 base respectively, with 4 bases between them. This CDR3 comprises 12 residues. Germline loops: CDR1 MGHDK, CDR2 SYGVNS. The CDR3 protein is CASSAQNTEAFF. The CDR3, as DNA: TGTGCCAGCAGTGCTCAGAACACTGAAGCTTTCTTT.

A few counts support this clone. One end of the junction does not line up with germline, which may come from a read error. V and J are TRBV27 and TRBJ2-5, with a tentative D call TRBD2 (7 bases). Germline CDR1 and CDR2: MNHEY and SMNVEV (reference sequence). The CDR3 is made up of 18 amino acids. The CDR3 nucleotides are TGTGCCAGCAGTTTATTCGCGGGGGCTCCCTTAGGGGGGGAGAGCCAGTACTTC. Its translation: CASSLFAGAPLGGESQYF.

The chain employs TRBV28 and TRBJ2-1; 7 nucleotides align to TRBD2. The CDR3 extends over 12 amino acids. Germline-derived CDR1 and CDR2 are MDHEN and SYDVKM. Trimming took 7 bases from V and 9 from J; bases not matched to a gene: 6. This CDR3 reads CASTTSVGEQFF. The CDR3 bases are TGTGCCAGCACAACTAGCGTCGGTGAGCAGTTCTTC.

This clone was seen only a few times. V gene TRBV5-1 combines with J gene TRBJ2-7; tentatively, D is TRBD1 or TRBD2 (6 bases each). Trimming pared 4 bases from V and 7 bases from J, leaving 24 bases between. The CDR3 has 16 amino acids. Germline CDR1 reads SGHRS; CDR2 reads YFSETQ. The chain's CDR3 is CASSLGGLRGLGEQYF. In DNA form, the CDR3 reads TGCGCCAGCAGCCTTGGCGGTCTCAGGGGACTGGGGGAGCAGTACTTC. Supplemented by reference TRBV5-1 and TRBJ2-7, the full variable domain reads KAGVTQTPRYLIKTRGQQVTLSCSPISGHRSVSWYQQTPGQGLQFLFEYFSETQRNKGNFPGRFSGRQFSNSRSEMNVSTLELGDSALYLCASSLGGLRGLGEQYFGPGTRLTVT.

The chain couples TRBV5-1 to TRBJ2-1; D could derive from TRBD1 or TRBD2 (5 bases each). Germline V CDR1 and CDR2: SGHRS, YFSETQ. The V end lost 5 bases, the J end lost 6 bases, and 18 bases lay between the germline ends. This CDR3 contains 15 residues. CDR3 residues: CASREGTLLSNEQFF. CDR3 DNA: TGCGCCAGCAGAGAAGGGACGCTCCTCAGCAATGAGCAGTTCTTC.

The chain uses TRBV9 and TRBJ2-2, with D possibly being TRBD1 (6 bases). The V end lost 0 bases, the J end lost 0 bases, and 9 bases lay between the germline ends. Germline lookup yields CDR1 SGDLS and CDR2 YYNGEE. CDR3 length: 16 amino acids. This CDR3 reads CASSVGTVSNTGELFF. CDR3 DNA: TGTGCCAGCAGCGTAGGGACAGTCTCGAACACCGGGGAGCTGTTTTTT.

The chain uses TRBV9 and TRBJ1-1, with D possibly being TRBD1 (5 bases). The V end lost 4 bases, the J end lost 0 bases, and 10 bases lay between the germline ends. The CDR3 has 14 amino acids. The V gene's germline CDR1 is SGDLS and CDR2 YYNGEE. The CDR3 nucleotides read TGTGCCAGCAGCACCGGGGGGATGAACACTGAAGCTTTCTTT. It specifies CASSTGGMNTEAFF.

The V call is TRBV29-1, the J call TRBJ2-2; D is perhaps TRBD1 (5 bases). Trimming pared 5 bases from V and 6 bases from J, leaving 10 bases between. Germline assignment: CDR1 SQVTM and CDR2 ANQGSEA. This CDR3 spans 12 amino acids. CDR3 coding DNA: TGCAGCGTTCTCCAACAGGCCGGGGAGCTGTTTTTT. As protein: CSVLQQAGELFF.

The chain couples TRBV28 to TRBJ2-6, with no clear D. The CDR3 covers 17 residues. Germline lookup yields CDR1 MDHEN and CDR2 SYDVKM. With 3 bases removed from V and 1 base from J, the gap between germline ends came to 13 bases. This CDR3 reads CASSLAGIRSGANVLTF. The CDR3, as DNA: TGTGCCAGCAGTTTGGCCGGCATTCGGTCTGGGGCCAACGTCCTGACTTTC.

This clone was seen a single time. The chain combines TRBV7-3 with TRBJ1-2; 8 bases fit TRBD1. Germline V gives CDR1 SGHTA, CDR2 FQGTGA. J was trimmed by 8 bases and V by 5 bases; bases with no gene match: 10. This CDR3 spans 14 amino acids. The CDR3 DNA reads TGTGCCAGCAGCCCCGGACAGGGCGGGTCCGGCTACACCTTC. Amino acid sequence: CASSPGQGGSGYTF. The variable domain in full, with the rest retrieved from reference TRBV7-3 and TRBJ1-2, is GAGVSQTPSNKVTEKGKYVELRCDPISGHTALYWYRQSLGQGPEFLIYFQGTGAADDSGLPNDRFFAVRPEGSVSTLKIQRTERGDSAVYLCASSPGQGGSGYTFGSGTRLTVV.

This clone has a handful of counts. This chain connects TRBV4-2 to TRBJ2-4; the D is unclear. This CDR3 region has 17 residues. Germline CDR1 is LGHNA and CDR2 is YNFKEQ. The V and J ends lost 2 bases and 1 base respectively, with 15 bases between them. The CDR3 coding sequence is TGTGCCAGCAGCCAAACGGGCGAAGCCTTGGCCAAAAACATTCAGTACTTC. Translated, it gives CASSQTGEALAKNIQYF.

The chain combines TRBV7-2 with TRBJ2-5, with D uncertain. Trimming stripped 6 bases from V and 4 bases from J, with 6 bases between. Germline-derived CDR1 and CDR2 are SGHTA and FQGNSA. This CDR3 has 11 amino acids. The CDR3 here is CASSSRETQYF. In nucleotides, the CDR3 is TGTGCCAGCAGTTCTCGAGAGACCCAGTACTTC.

The chain is built from TRBV27 and TRBJ1-5; TRBD1 matches at 10 bases. Per germline, CDR1 MNHEY and CDR2 SMNVEV (reference sequence). The CDR3 totals 17 residues. With 5 bases clipped from V and 0 bases from J, the junction kept 7 bases outside the gene matches. CDR3 nucleotides: TGTGCCAGCAGTCGGACAGGGGGGACCTATAGCAATCAGCCCCAGCATTTT. As protein: CASSRTGGTYSNQPQHF.

This clone appeared a few times. The V gene is TRBV5-1, the J gene TRBJ1-1, with D maybe TRBD1 (5 bases). Germline V lookup: CDR1 SGHRS, CDR2 YFSETQ. The ends were cut back, 4 bases at V and 3 bases at J, with 10 bases in the middle. The CDR3 length is 13 residues. The chain's CDR3 is CASSGDSYTEAFF. CDR3 coding DNA: TGCGCCAGCAGCGGAGACAGCTACACTGAAGCTTTCTTT.

This chain joins TRBV25-1 and TRBJ1-2; D not certain. The germline V gene encodes CDR1 MGHDK and CDR2 SYGVNS. The CDR3 has 15 residues. Trimming stripped 5 bases from V and 4 bases from J, with 17 bases between. The CDR3 sequence: CASSSLSLLSYGYTF. DNA of the CDR3: TGTGCCAGCAGTTCCCTCTCCCTCCTCAGCTATGGCTACACCTTC.

CDR3 DNA sequence: TGTGCCAGCTCACCGGGACTAGCGGGGGGTGAGCAGTTCTTC. Residues: CASSPGLAGGEQFF. The chain has TRBV18 and TRBJ2-1; 15 nucleotides match TRBD2. The germline V gene encodes CDR1 KGHSH and CDR2 LQKENI. There are 14 residues in the CDR3. With 3 bases clipped from V and 9 bases from J, the junction kept 0 bases outside the gene matches.

Comments on this clone: Other DNA variants within this sample encode the same CDR3. The CDR3 loop is CASSLTGTSYEQYF. In nucleotides, the CDR3 is TGTGCCAGCAGCTTGACAGGAACCTCCTACGAGCAGTACTTC. The chain joins TRBV5-5 to TRBJ2-7; D might be TRBD1 (5 bases). The CDR3 runs to 14 residues. Germline CDR1 SGHKS, CDR2 YYEKEE (reference sequence). The V and J ends lost 1 base and 0 bases respectively, with 8 bases between them. The entire variable domain, with the rest obtained from reference TRBV5-5 and TRBJ2-7, is as follows: DAGVTQSPTHLIKTRGQQVTLRCSPISGHKSVSWYQQVLGQGPQFIFQYYEKEERGRGNFPDRFSARQFPNYSSELNVNALLLGDSALYLCASSLTGTSYEQYFGPGTRLTVT.

The V and J genes are TRBV7-3 and TRBJ1-2, with 7 bases lining up with TRBD1. With V trimmed by 5 bases and J by 1 base, 7 bases remained unmatched. The CDR3 length is 15 residues. From germline, CDR1 is SGHTA and CDR2 FQGTGA. This CDR3 is CASSRSGTDNYGYTF. The CDR3 nucleotides are TGTGCCAGCAGCCGAAGTGGGACAGATAACTATGGCTACACCTTC.

A single count supports this clone. The rearrangement joins TRBV19 to TRBJ1-1; no reliable D call. Germline V gene data show CDR1 as LNHDA and CDR2 as SQIVND (reference sequence). There are 15 residues in the CDR3. V lost 0 bases and J lost 3, with 11 bases in between. The CDR3: CASSIDGNWDTEAFF. Written as DNA, the CDR3 is TGTGCCAGTAGTATAGATGGGAATTGGGACACTGAAGCTTTCTTT.

The sample holds one count of this clone. V is TRBV29-1 and J is TRBJ1-1; unclear D gene. Trimming cost V 4 bases and J 0 bases, with 9 bases left between them. This CDR3 spans 13 amino acids. CDR1 is SQVTM, CDR2 ANQGSEA, per germline. CDR3 loop: CSVASFMNTEAFF. CDR3 nucleotides: TGCAGCGTTGCTTCCTTTATGAACACTGAAGCTTTCTTT.

The V and J genes are TRBV4-1 and TRBJ1-4; 9 bases line up with TRBD1. The CDR3 loop spans 18 amino acids. CDR1 MGHRA and CDR2 YSYEKL come from the germline V gene. The ends lost 1 base at V and 0 bases at J; junction bases unmatched: 6. CDR3 nucleotide sequence: TGCGCCAGCAGCCAAGGCCCGGGACAGGGTGCAACTAATGAAAAACTGTTTTTT. Amino acids: CASSQGPGQGATNEKLFF.

This sequence joins TRBV23-1 and TRBJ1-6; unclear D gene. TRBV23-1 has ORF status, its function being uncertain. This CDR3 spans 15 amino acids. Trimming left V 2 bases short and J 5 bases short, with 10 bases between. The CDR3 nucleotides are TGCGCCAGCAGTCAAAAACCCTCGAATAATTCACCCCTCCACTTT. It yields the protein CASSQKPSNNSPLHF.

The V and J genes are TRBV7-9 and TRBJ1-4, with TRBD1 matching over 8 bases. Per the germline V gene, CDR1 is SEHNR and CDR2 is FQNEAQ (reference sequence). Unmatched junction bases numbered 18, after V lost 5 bases and J lost 10 bases. This CDR3 contains 17 residues. CDR3 sequence reads: CASSLGQGAGPNSKLFF. The CDR3 coding sequence is TGTGCCAGCAGCCTAGGGCAGGGGGCTGGCCCAAATTCAAAACTGTTTTTT. The variable domain in full, completed from reference TRBV7-9 and TRBJ1-4, reads DTGVSQNPRHKITKRGQNVTFRCDPISEHNRLYWYRQTLGQGPEFLTYFQNEAQLEKSRLLSDRFSAERPKGSFSTLEIQRTEQGDSAMYLCASSLGQGAGPNSKLFFGSGTQLSVL.

As concerns this clone: Other DNA sequences in this sample translate to the same CDR3. The rearrangement links TRBV5-1 to TRBJ1-1; D remains unclear. The CDR3 length is 13 residues. Trimming removed 4 bases from V and 1 base from J, with 8 bases in between. Germline V gene lookup returns CDR1 SGHRS and CDR2 YFSETQ. CDR3 nucleotides: TGCGCCAGCAGCCCCGGACCGAACACTGAAGCTTTCTTT. Translating it yields CASSPGPNTEAFF.

The J gene is TRBJ2-7, the V gene TRBV5-1, with 9 bases matching TRBD2. Germline V gene data show CDR1 as SGHRS and CDR2 as YFSETQ. After removal of 4 bases from V and 3 bases from J, the junction contained 11 bases not matched to a gene. The CDR3 is made up of 16 amino acids. The CDR3 protein is CASSPFLAGPYYEQYF. CDR3 in DNA: TGCGCCAGCAGCCCATTTCTAGCGGGACCCTACTACGAGCAGTACTTC. The whole variable domain, filled in from reference TRBV5-1 and TRBJ2-7, reads KAGVTQTPRYLIKTRGQQVTLSCSPISGHRSVSWYQQTPGQGLQFLFEYFSETQRNKGNFPGRFSGRQFSNSRSEMNVSTLELGDSALYLCASSPFLAGPYYEQYFGPGTRLTVT.

The V and J genes are TRBV18 and TRBJ2-1, with a tentative D call TRBD1 (7 bases). Germline lookup yields CDR1 KGHSH and CDR2 LQKENI. The ends were cut back, 5 bases at V and 4 bases at J, with 15 bases in the middle. This CDR3 contains 15 residues. The CDR3 DNA follows: TGTGCCAGCTCAGCCCGGAGGGGGCCTTACAATGAGCAGTTCTTC. Protein product: CASSARRGPYNEQFF.